This is a list of T cell receptor beta chains from one sample in a study of T cell repertoires in cytomegalovirus infection. TCRdb re-called the reads through MiXCR, storing one row per CDR3 protein. The data show about 920,000 distinct CDR3 sequences, roughly 30% seen once. These TCRs' antigens remain unknown. The specimen comprised cultured CD8+ T cells from PBMCs, sampled from culture after CMV antigen stimulation. The origin of the receptors is a human donor in good health (CMV status not recorded). Some clones in this sample may be carry-over from other donors' samples. The CDR3 runs from the conserved cysteine through the conserved F or W. A D gene is named only where the DNA matches it firmly. Size is stated for part of the rows, as once, few or many counts, or as a class when the clone is expanded.

d_call: .
j_call: TRBJ2-2
clone_size: .
v_call: TRBV4-2
cdr3_aa: CASSHPSRDTLGVGGELFF
cdr3_nt: TGTGCCAGCAGCCACCCCTCCCGGGACACCTTAGGGGTTGGCGGGGAGCTGTTTTTT

d_call: .
j_call: TRBJ2-3
clone_size: few
v_call: TRBV27
cdr3_aa: CASALVVDTQYF
cdr3_nt: TGTGCCAGCGCCTTAGTCGTAGATACGCAGTATTTT

d_call: TRBD2
j_call: TRBJ2-3
clone_size: .
v_call: TRBV12-3/TRBV12-4
cdr3_aa: CASSFTGLDRGTDTQYF
cdr3_nt: TGTGCCAGCAGTTTTACGGGACTAGATAGGGGCACAGATACGCAGTATTTT

d_call: .
j_call: TRBJ1-6
clone_size: .
v_call: TRBV27
cdr3_aa: CASSLGQNSPLHF
cdr3_nt: TGTGCCAGCAGTTTAGGGCAGAATTCACCCCTCCACTTT

d_call: TRBD1
j_call: TRBJ2-3
clone_size: .
v_call: TRBV11-2
cdr3_aa: CASSDTRTGYTDTQYF
cdr3_nt: TGTGCCAGCAGCGACACGCGGACAGGGTACACAGATACGCAGTATTTT

d_call: .
j_call: TRBJ2-6
clone_size: .
v_call: TRBV7-9
cdr3_aa: CASSLALRGANVLTF
cdr3_nt: TGTGCCAGCAGCTTAGCACTTCGGGGGGCCAACGTCCTGACTTTC

d_call: TRBD2
j_call: TRBJ2-1
clone_size: .
v_call: TRBV4-1
cdr3_aa: CASSQLAGDNEQFF
cdr3_nt: TGCGCCAGCAGCCAACTAGCGGGGGACAATGAGCAGTTCTTC

d_call: .
j_call: TRBJ1-4
clone_size: few
v_call: TRBV10-3
cdr3_aa: CAISEHRVSNEKLFF
cdr3_nt: TGTGCCATCAGTGAGCACAGGGTTTCGAATGAAAAACTGTTTTTT

d_call: .
j_call: TRBJ2-1
clone_size: few
v_call: TRBV20-1
cdr3_aa: CSGRRLTAGNEQFF
cdr3_nt: TGCAGCGGACGAAGGCTTACCGCCGGGAATGAGCAGTTCTTC

d_call: .
j_call: TRBJ2-3
clone_size: many
v_call: TRBV11-2
cdr3_aa: CASSLTPRPPGDTQYF
cdr3_nt: TGTGCCAGCAGCTTAACCCCGAGGCCCCCCGGAGATACGCAGTATTTT

d_call: .
j_call: TRBJ1-1
clone_size: .
v_call: TRBV7-3
cdr3_aa: CASSESPAFGAFF
cdr3_nt: TGTGCCAGCAGCGAGAGTCCGGCCTTCGGGGCTTTCTTT

d_call: TRBD2
j_call: TRBJ2-2
clone_size: .
v_call: TRBV7-9
cdr3_aa: CASSSSIGGVHANTGELFF
cdr3_nt: TGTGCCAGCAGCTCATCCATCGGGGGGGTTCACGCGAACACCGGGGAGCTGTTTTTT

d_call: TRBD2
j_call: TRBJ2-1
clone_size: .
v_call: TRBV27
cdr3_aa: CASSLGLAGYEQFF
cdr3_nt: TGTGCCAGCAGTTTAGGTCTAGCGGGGTATGAGCAGTTCTTC

d_call: .
j_call: TRBJ2-7
clone_size: .
v_call: TRBV10-3
cdr3_aa: CAISDRTGNEQYF
cdr3_nt: TGTGCCATCAGTGATCGTACAGGGAACGAGCAGTACTTC

d_call: TRBD2
j_call: TRBJ2-7
clone_size: few
v_call: TRBV20-1
cdr3_aa: CSARGTSGSSYEQYF
cdr3_nt: TGCAGTGCTAGAGGGACTAGCGGGAGCTCCTACGAGCAGTACTTC

d_call: TRBD1
j_call: TRBJ1-4
clone_size: .
v_call: TRBV7-4
cdr3_aa: CASRIMGQGAEKLFF
cdr3_nt: TGTGCCAGCAGGATTATGGGACAGGGGGCTGAAAAACTGTTTTTT

d_call: TRBD2
j_call: TRBJ2-1
clone_size: .
v_call: TRBV27
cdr3_aa: CASRERGHYNEQFF
cdr3_nt: TGTGCCAGCAGGGAGCGGGGTCACTACAATGAGCAGTTCTTC

d_call: .
j_call: TRBJ1-1
clone_size: .
v_call: TRBV9
cdr3_aa: CASSVVEANTEAFF
cdr3_nt: TGTGCCAGCAGCGTAGTGGAAGCAAACACTGAAGCTTTCTTT

d_call: TRBD1
j_call: TRBJ2-7
clone_size: .
v_call: TRBV2
cdr3_aa: CASSEYTPPGQGFLEQYF
cdr3_nt: TGTGCCAGCAGTGAATACACACCCCCGGGACAGGGGTTCCTCGAGCAGTACTTC

d_call: TRBD2
j_call: TRBJ2-1
clone_size: .
v_call: TRBV7-2
cdr3_aa: CVSSPGGYEQFF
cdr3_nt: TGTGTCAGCAGCCCGGGGGGGTACGAGCAGTTCTTC

d_call: .
j_call: TRBJ1-1
clone_size: few
v_call: TRBV11-2
cdr3_aa: CASSRYTPLQSTEASFF
cdr3_nt: TGTGCCAGCAGCCGCTATACCCCACTTCAAAGCACTGAAGCTAGCTTCTTT

d_call: TRBD1
j_call: TRBJ1-1
clone_size: .
v_call: TRBV5-3
cdr3_aa: CASSVTGAMNTEAFF
cdr3_nt: TGTGCCAGCAGCGTTACAGGGGCAATGAACACTGAAGCTTTCTTT

d_call: TRBD1
j_call: TRBJ1-4
clone_size: .
v_call: TRBV5-6
cdr3_aa: CASSLGTGEGRKLFF
cdr3_nt: TGTGCCAGCAGCTTGGGGACAGGGGAAGGCCGAAAACTGTTTTTT

d_call: .
j_call: TRBJ2-2
clone_size: .
v_call: TRBV19
cdr3_aa: CASVRSTNTGELFF
cdr3_nt: TGTGCCTCCGTACGGTCAACGAACACCGGGGAGCTGTTTTTT

d_call: TRBD2
j_call: TRBJ2-5
clone_size: few
v_call: TRBV6-1
cdr3_aa: CASSTLAGEETQYF
cdr3_nt: TGTGCCAGCAGTACTTTAGCGGGGGAGGAGACCCAGTACTTC

d_call: .
j_call: TRBJ2-7
clone_size: .
v_call: TRBV14
cdr3_aa: CASSQPGYEQYF
cdr3_nt: TGTGCCAGCAGCCAGCCGGGCTACGAGCAGTACTTC

d_call: .
j_call: TRBJ1-5
clone_size: .
v_call: TRBV27
cdr3_aa: CASSLGPGHQPQHF
cdr3_nt: TGTGCCAGCAGTTTAGGACCGGGACATCAGCCCCAGCATTTT

d_call: .
j_call: TRBJ1-6
clone_size: .
v_call: TRBV20-1
cdr3_aa: CSATHLGFNNSPLHF
cdr3_nt: TGCAGTGCTACGCACCTGGGCTTCAACAATTCACCCCTCCACTTT

d_call: .
j_call: TRBJ2-1
clone_size: .
v_call: TRBV5-6
cdr3_aa: CASSFGTRNEQFF
cdr3_nt: TGTGCCAGCAGCTTCGGGACGCGCAATGAGCAGTTCTTC

d_call: .
j_call: TRBJ1-1
clone_size: .
v_call: TRBV2
cdr3_aa: CATIQGSAEAFF
cdr3_nt: TGTGCCACCATACAGGGTAGCGCTGAAGCTTTCTTT

d_call: .
j_call: TRBJ2-2
clone_size: few
v_call: TRBV29-1
cdr3_aa: CSAYTGELFF
cdr3_nt: TGCAGCGCCTACACCGGGGAGCTGTTTTTT

d_call: .
j_call: TRBJ2-5
clone_size: .
v_call: TRBV19
cdr3_aa: CASSSFTGQETQYF
cdr3_nt: TGTGCCAGTAGTTCATTCACAGGGCAAGAGACCCAGTACTTC

d_call: .
j_call: TRBJ1-5
clone_size: few
v_call: TRBV27
cdr3_aa: CASSFTTGSNQPQHF
cdr3_nt: TGTGCCAGCAGTTTCACGACAGGATCCAATCAGCCCCAGCATTTT

d_call: TRBD2
j_call: TRBJ2-1
clone_size: many
v_call: TRBV19
cdr3_aa: CASSLLSGAPYNEQFF
cdr3_nt: TGTGCCAGTAGCCTTTTGAGCGGGGCGCCCTACAATGAGCAGTTCTTC

d_call: TRBD1
j_call: TRBJ1-2
clone_size: few
v_call: TRBV27
cdr3_aa: CASSVYRGNTYGYTF
cdr3_nt: TGTGCCAGCAGTGTCTACAGGGGGAACACCTATGGCTACACCTTC

d_call: .
j_call: TRBJ2-5
clone_size: few
v_call: TRBV7-3
cdr3_aa: CASSLKGDKTQYF
cdr3_nt: TGTGCCAGCAGCTTAAAAGGGGACAAGACCCAGTACTTC

d_call: TRBD1
j_call: TRBJ2-7
clone_size: .
v_call: TRBV6-2/TRBV6-3
cdr3_aa: CASSYRQGYEQYF
cdr3_nt: TGTGCCAGCAGTTACCGACAGGGGTACGAGCAGTACTTC

d_call: .
j_call: TRBJ2-4
clone_size: few
v_call: TRBV19
cdr3_aa: CASSISDPRGNIQYF
cdr3_nt: TGTGCCAGTAGTATCTCAGACCCCAGGGGAAACATTCAGTACTTC

d_call: .
j_call: TRBJ2-3
clone_size: .
v_call: TRBV2
cdr3_aa: CASRGGSQYF
cdr3_nt: TGTGCCAGCAGAGGCGGATCGCAGTATTTT

d_call: TRBD2
j_call: TRBJ2-2
clone_size: many
v_call: TRBV12-3/TRBV12-4
cdr3_aa: CASIRGGSGELFF
cdr3_nt: TGTGCCAGCATCCGCGGGGGATCCGGGGAGCTGTTTTTT

d_call: .
j_call: TRBJ2-7
clone_size: once
v_call: TRBV9
cdr3_aa: CASSVVGTPTYEQYF
cdr3_nt: TGTGCCAGCAGCGTAGTCGGGACACCGACCTACGAGCAGTACTTC

d_call: .
j_call: TRBJ1-1
clone_size: few
v_call: TRBV6-5
cdr3_aa: CASSSTRTLNTEAFF
cdr3_nt: TGTGCCAGCAGTTCCACTCGGACGTTGAACACTGAAGCTTTCTTT

d_call: TRBD1
j_call: TRBJ1-4
clone_size: .
v_call: TRBV7-2
cdr3_aa: CASSPTGGSTTNEKLFF
cdr3_nt: TGTGCCAGCAGCCCGACAGGGGGCTCAACAACTAATGAAAAACTGTTTTTT

d_call: TRBD1
j_call: TRBJ2-5
clone_size: few
v_call: TRBV12-3/TRBV12-4
cdr3_aa: CASEGDRVGFREETQYF
cdr3_nt: TGTGCCAGCGAGGGGGACAGGGTTGGATTCAGAGAAGAGACCCAGTACTTC

d_call: .
j_call: TRBJ2-6
clone_size: few
v_call: TRBV27
cdr3_aa: CASSLYGGLSGANVLTF
cdr3_nt: TGTGCCAGCAGTTTATACGGGGGGCTTTCTGGGGCCAACGTCCTGACTTTC

d_call: .
j_call: TRBJ1-1
clone_size: few
v_call: TRBV4-3
cdr3_aa: CASSQDQGTNTEAFF
cdr3_nt: TGCGCCAGCAGCCAAGATCAGGGCACGAACACTGAAGCTTTCTTT

d_call: .
j_call: TRBJ1-1
clone_size: many
v_call: TRBV7-9
cdr3_aa: CASSAGHTEAFF
cdr3_nt: TGTGCCAGCAGCGCTGGACACACTGAAGCTTTCTTT